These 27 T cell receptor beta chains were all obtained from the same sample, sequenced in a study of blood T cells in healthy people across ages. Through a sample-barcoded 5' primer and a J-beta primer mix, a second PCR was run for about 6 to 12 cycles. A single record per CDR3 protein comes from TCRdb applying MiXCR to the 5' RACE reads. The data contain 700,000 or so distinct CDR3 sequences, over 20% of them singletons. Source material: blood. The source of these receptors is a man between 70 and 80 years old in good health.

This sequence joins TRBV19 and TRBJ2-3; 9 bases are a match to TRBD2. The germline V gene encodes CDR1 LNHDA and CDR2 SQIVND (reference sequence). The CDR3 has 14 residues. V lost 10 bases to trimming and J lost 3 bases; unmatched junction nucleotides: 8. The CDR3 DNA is TGTGCCACCACGGGGCGGGAGGGGACAGATACGCAGTATTTT. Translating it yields CATTGREGTDTQYF.

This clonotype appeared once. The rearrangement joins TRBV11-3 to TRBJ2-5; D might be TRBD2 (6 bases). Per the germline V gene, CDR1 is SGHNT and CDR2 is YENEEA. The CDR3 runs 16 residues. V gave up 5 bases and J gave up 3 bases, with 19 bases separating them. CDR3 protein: CASSPYTGLPKETQYF. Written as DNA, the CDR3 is TGTGCCAGCAGCCCATACACGGGACTCCCGAAAGAGACCCAGTACTTC.

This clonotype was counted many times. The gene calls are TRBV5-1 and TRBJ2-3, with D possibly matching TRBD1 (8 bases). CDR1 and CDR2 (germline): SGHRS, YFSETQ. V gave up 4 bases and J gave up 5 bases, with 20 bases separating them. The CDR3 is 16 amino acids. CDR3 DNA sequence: TGCGCCAGCAGCCACCGGACAGGGAGGGGTTTAGATACGCAGTATTTT. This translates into CASSHRTGRGLDTQYF. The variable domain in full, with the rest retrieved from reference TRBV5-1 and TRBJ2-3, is KAGVTQTPRYLIKTRGQQVTLSCSPISGHRSVSWYQQTPGQGLQFLFEYFSETQRNKGNFPGRFSGRQFSNSRSEMNVSTLELGDSALYLCASSHRTGRGLDTQYFGPGTRLTVL.

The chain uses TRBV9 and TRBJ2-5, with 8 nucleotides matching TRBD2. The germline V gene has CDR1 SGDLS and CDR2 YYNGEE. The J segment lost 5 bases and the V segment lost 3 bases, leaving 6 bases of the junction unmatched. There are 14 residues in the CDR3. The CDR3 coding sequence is TGTGCCAGCAGCGACTTTAGCGGGGTGGAGACCCAGTACTTC. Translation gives CASSDFSGVETQYF.

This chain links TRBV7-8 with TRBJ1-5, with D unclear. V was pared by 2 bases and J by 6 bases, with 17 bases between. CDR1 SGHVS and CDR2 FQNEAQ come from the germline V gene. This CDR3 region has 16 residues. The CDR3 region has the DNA TGTGCCAGCAGCTTAAATCGCCAAAGTAATCGTCAGCCCCAGCATTTT. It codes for CASSLNRQSNRQPQHF.

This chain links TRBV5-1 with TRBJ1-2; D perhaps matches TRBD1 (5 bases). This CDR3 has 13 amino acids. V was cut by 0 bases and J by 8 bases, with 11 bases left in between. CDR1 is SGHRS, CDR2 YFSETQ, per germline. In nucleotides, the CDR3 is TGCGCCAGCAGCTTGGACAGGCTATGGGGCTACACCTTC. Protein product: CASSLDRLWGYTF.

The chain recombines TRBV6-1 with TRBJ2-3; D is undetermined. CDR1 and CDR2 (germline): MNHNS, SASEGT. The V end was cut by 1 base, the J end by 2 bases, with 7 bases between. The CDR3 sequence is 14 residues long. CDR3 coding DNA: TGTGCCAGCAGTGAAGTACTGCACACAGATACGCAGTATTTT. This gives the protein CASSEVLHTDTQYF.

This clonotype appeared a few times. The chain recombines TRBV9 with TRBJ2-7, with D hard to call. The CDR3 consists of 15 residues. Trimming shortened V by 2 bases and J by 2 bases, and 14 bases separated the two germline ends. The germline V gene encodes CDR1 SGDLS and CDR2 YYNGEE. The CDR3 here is CASSVPLGFTYEQYF. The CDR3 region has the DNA TGTGCCAGCAGCGTGCCCCTCGGGTTTACCTACGAGCAGTACTTC.

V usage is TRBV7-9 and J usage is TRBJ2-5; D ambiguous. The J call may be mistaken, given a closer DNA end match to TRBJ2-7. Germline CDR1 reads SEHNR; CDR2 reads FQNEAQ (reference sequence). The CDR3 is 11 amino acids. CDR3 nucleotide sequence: TGTGCCAGCAGCTCACGCTACGAGCAGTACGTC. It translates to CASSSRYEQYV.

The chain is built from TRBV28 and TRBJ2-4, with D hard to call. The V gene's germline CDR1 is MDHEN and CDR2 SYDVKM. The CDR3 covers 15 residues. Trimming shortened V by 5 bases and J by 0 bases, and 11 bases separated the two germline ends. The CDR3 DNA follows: TGTGCCAGCAGTCCCCCTAGACTAGCCAAAAACATTCAGTACTTC. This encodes CASSPPRLAKNIQYF.

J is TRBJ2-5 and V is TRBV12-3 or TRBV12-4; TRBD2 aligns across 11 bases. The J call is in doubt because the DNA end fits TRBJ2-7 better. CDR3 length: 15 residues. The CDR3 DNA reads TGTGCCAGCAGTTTAGGGGGACTAGCGGTCTACGAGCAGTACTTC. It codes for CASSLGGLAVYEQYF.

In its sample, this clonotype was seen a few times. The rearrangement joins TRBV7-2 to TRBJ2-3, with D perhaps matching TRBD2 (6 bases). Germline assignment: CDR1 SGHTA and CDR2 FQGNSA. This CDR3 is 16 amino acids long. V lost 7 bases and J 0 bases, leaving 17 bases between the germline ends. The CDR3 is CASTSGGDLSTDTQYF. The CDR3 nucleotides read TGTGCCAGCACCTCAGGAGGGGATCTCAGCACAGATACGCAGTATTTT.

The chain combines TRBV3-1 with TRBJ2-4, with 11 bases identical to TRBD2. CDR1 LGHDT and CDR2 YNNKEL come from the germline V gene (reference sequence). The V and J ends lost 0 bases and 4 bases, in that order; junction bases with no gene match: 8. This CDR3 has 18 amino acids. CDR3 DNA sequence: TGTGCCAGCAGCCAAGAGGCTCTAGCGGGGGGCGGAAAAAACATTCAGTACTTC. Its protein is CASSQEALAGGGKNIQYF.

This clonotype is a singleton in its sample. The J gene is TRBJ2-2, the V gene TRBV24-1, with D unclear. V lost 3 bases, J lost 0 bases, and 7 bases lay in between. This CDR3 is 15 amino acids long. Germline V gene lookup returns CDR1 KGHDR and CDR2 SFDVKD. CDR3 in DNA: TGTGCCACCAGTGATACCCGGGCGAACACCGGGGAGCTGTTTTTT. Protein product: CATSDTRANTGELFF.

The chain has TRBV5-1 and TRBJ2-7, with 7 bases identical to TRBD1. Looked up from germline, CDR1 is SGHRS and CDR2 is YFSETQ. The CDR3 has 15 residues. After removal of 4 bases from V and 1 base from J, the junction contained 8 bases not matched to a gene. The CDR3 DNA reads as TGCGCCAGCAGCCTCACCGGGACAGCTTCCTACGAGCAGTACTTC. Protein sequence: CASSLTGTASYEQYF.

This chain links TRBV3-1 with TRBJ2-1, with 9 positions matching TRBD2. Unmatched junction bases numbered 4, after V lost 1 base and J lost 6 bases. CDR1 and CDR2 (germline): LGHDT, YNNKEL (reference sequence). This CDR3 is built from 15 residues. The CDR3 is CASSQVAGGVNEQFF. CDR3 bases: TGTGCCAGCAGCCAAGTTGCGGGGGGGGTCAATGAGCAGTTCTTC.

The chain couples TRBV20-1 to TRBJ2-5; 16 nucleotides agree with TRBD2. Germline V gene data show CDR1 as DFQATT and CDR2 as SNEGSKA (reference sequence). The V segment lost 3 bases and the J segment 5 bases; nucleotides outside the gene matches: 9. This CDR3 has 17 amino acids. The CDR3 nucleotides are TGCAGTGCTAGCCCGGGACTAGCGGGGGGGAGGTCGGAGACCCAGTACTTC. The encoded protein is CSASPGLAGGRSETQYF.

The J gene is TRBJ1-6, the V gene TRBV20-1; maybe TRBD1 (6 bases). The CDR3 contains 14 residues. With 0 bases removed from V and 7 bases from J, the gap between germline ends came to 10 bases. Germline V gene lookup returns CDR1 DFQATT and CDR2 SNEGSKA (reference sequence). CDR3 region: CSAREGGRNSPLHF. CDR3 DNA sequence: TGCAGTGCTAGAGAGGGGGGGCGAAATTCACCCCTCCACTTT.

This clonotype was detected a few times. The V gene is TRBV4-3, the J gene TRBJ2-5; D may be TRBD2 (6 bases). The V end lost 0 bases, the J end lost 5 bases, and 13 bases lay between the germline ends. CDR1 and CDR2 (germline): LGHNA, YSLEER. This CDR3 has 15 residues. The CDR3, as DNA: TGCGCCAGCAGCCAAGATGGGGCAGGGAGGGAGACCCAGTACTTC. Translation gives CASSQDGAGRETQYF.

CDR3 bases: TGTGCCAGCAGCTTAGTAGGGACAGGGGGAGGGCAGTACTTC. The encoded protein is CASSLVGTGGGQYF. The rearrangement uses TRBV7-2 and TRBJ2-7, with 11 bases matching TRBD1. Germline values: CDR1 SGHTA, CDR2 FQGNSA. CDR3 length equals 14 residues. J was trimmed by 9 bases and V by 1 base; bases with no gene match: 5.

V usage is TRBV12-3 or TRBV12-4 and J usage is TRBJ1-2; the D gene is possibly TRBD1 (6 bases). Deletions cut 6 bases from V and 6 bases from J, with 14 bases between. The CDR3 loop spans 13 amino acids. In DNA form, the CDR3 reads TGTGCCAGCAGCTATATAACAGGGAATGGCTACACCTTC. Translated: CASSYITGNGYTF.

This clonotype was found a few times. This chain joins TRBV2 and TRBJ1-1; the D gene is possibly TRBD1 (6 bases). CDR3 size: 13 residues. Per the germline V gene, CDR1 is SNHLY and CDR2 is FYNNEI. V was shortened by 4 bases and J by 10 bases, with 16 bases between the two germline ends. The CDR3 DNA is TGTGCCAGCAGTGTTTCAGGGGCCCTGGGAGCTTTCTTT. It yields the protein CASSVSGALGAFF. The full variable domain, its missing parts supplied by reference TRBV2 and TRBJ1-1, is EPEVTQTPSHQVTQMGQEVILRCVPISNHLYFYWYRQILGQKVEFLVSFYNNEISEKSEIFDDQFSVERPDGSNFTLKIRSTKLEDSAMYFCASSVSGALGAFFGQGTRLTVV.

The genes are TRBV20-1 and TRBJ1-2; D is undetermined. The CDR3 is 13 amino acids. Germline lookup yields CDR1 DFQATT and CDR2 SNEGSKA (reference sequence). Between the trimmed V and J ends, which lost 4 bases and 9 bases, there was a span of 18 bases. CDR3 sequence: CSAKVPGSSSYTF. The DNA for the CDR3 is TGCAGTGCTAAAGTTCCGGGCAGCTCTAGCTACACCTTC.

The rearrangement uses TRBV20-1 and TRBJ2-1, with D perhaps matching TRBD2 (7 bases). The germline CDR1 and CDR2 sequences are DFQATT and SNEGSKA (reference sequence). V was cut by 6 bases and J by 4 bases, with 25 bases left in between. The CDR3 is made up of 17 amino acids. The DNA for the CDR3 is TGCAGTGCGCCGACGGGGGGACAAGGCATAGGGTACAATGAGCAGTTCTTC. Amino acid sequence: CSAPTGGQGIGYNEQFF.

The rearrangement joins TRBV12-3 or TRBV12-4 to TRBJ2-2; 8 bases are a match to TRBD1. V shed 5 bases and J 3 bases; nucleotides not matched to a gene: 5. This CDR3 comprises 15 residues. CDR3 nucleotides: TGTGCCAGCAGTCCCCGGACAGGGCACACCGGGGAGCTGTTTTTT. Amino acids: CASSPRTGHTGELFF.

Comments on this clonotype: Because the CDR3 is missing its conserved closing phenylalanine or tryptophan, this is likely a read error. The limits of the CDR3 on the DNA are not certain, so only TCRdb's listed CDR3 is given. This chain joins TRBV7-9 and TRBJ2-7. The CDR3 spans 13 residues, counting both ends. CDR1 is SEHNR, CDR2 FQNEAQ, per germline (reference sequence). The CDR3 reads CASSRRHPGMCSL.

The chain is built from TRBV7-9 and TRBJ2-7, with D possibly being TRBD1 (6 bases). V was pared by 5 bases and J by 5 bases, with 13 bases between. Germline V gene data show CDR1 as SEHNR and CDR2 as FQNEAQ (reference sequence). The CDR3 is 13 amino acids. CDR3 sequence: CASSHGQPNEQYF. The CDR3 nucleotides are TGTGCCAGCAGCCACGGACAGCCGAACGAGCAGTACTTC. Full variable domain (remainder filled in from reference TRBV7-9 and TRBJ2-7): DTGVSQNPRHKITKRGQNVTFRCDPISEHNRLYWYRQTLGQGPEFLTYFQNEAQLEKSRLLSDRFSAERPKGSFSTLEIQRTEQGDSAMYLCASSHGQPNEQYFGPGTRLTVT.